Shown below are 20 T cell receptor beta chains from a single sample sequenced in a study of cytomegalovirus exposure and HLA in healthy donors. The PCR had 60 Vbeta and 13 Jbeta primers. The assay was immunoSEQ multiplex PCR, and TCRdb's table has in-frame clones only and misses some. The sample yields 150,000 to 200,000 clones, around 86% seen once. The sample consisted of PBMCs. Every receptor here comes from a man in his fifties or sixties in good health and CMV-seropositive.

Here the CDR3 reads CASSYTGANTGELFF. CDR3 in DNA: TGTGCCAGCAGCTATACAGGGGCGAACACCGGGGAGCTGTTTTTT. The chain has TRBV2 and TRBJ2-2; TRBD1 aligns across 7 bases. CDR1 and CDR2 (germline): SNHLY, FYNNEI. Trimming took 6 bases from V and 0 from J; bases not matched to a gene: 4. CDR3 size: 15 residues.

The chain is built from TRBV28 and TRBJ1-4, with D perhaps TRBD1 (6 bases). The germline gives CDR1 MDHEN, CDR2 SYDVKM. This CDR3 is 15 amino acids long. Trimming took 5 bases from V and 7 from J, leaving 17 bases between them. CDR3 coding DNA: TGTGCCAGCAGTCCTGGGGGCAGGGGAAGTGAAAAACTGTTTTTT. Translated: CASSPGGRGSEKLFF.

The CDR3 sequence: CAISVQNTEAFF. CDR3 nucleotides: TGTGCCATCAGTGTCCAAAACACTGAAGCTTTCTTT. The chain recombines TRBV10-3 with TRBJ1-1; D ambiguous. Trimming took off 4 bases at V and 2 bases at J, with 5 bases between the two ends. The CDR3 length is 12 residues. Germline CDR1 is ENHRY and CDR2 is SYGVKD.

The chain uses TRBV4-1 and TRBJ2-7, with 10 bases identical to TRBD2. The CDR3 totals 16 residues. V lost 4 bases to trimming and J lost 4 bases; unmatched junction nucleotides: 10. CDR1 MGHRA and CDR2 YSYEKL come from the germline V gene. As DNA, the CDR3 is TGCGCCAGCAGCCCATCAACGCCGGGACTAGCGTACGAGCAGTACTTC. Amino acid sequence: CASSPSTPGLAYEQYF.

The chain is built from TRBV2 and TRBJ2-2, with D unclear. Germline lookup yields CDR1 SNHLY and CDR2 FYNNEI. The CDR3 has 13 residues. Between the trimmed V and J ends, which lost 7 bases and 1 base, there was a span of 7 bases. The CDR3 loop is CASTPGNTGELFF. DNA for the CDR3: TGTGCCAGCACCCCCGGGAACACCGGGGAGCTGTTTTTT. The whole variable domain, remainder taken from reference TRBV2 and TRBJ2-2, is EPEVTQTPSHQVTQMGQEVILRCVPISNHLYFYWYRQILGQKVEFLVSFYNNEISEKSEIFDDQFSVERPDGSNFTLKIRSTKLEDSAMYFCASTPGNTGELFFGEGSRLTVL.

V and J are TRBV9 and TRBJ2-3; 14 positions agree with TRBD2. This CDR3 contains 20 residues. J gave up 0 bases and V 0 bases, and 9 bases lay outside the gene matches. From germline, CDR1 is SGDLS and CDR2 YYNGEE. CDR3 in amino acids: CASSVERGTSGGASTDTQYF. CDR3 sequence (DNA): TGTGCCAGCAGCGTAGAGAGAGGGACTAGCGGGGGTGCTAGCACAGATACGCAGTATTTT.

Remarks on this clone: This CDR3 is also generated by other DNA sequences in the sample. The rearrangement uses TRBV9 and TRBJ2-1, with 7 nucleotides matching TRBD2. Germline V gene sequence: CDR1 SGDLS, CDR2 YYNGEE. This CDR3 comprises 15 residues. The J segment lost 4 bases and the V segment lost 3 bases, leaving 7 bases of the junction unmatched. The CDR3 region is CASSATSLQYNEQFF. The DNA for the CDR3 is TGTGCCAGCAGCGCGACTAGCCTACAGTACAATGAGCAGTTCTTC. Together with reference TRBV9 and TRBJ2-1, the CDR3 gives the full variable domain: DSGVTQTPKHLITATGQRVTLRCSPRSGDLSVYWYQQSLDQGLQFLIQYYNGEERAKGNILERFSAQQFPDLHSELNLSSLELGDSALYFCASSATSLQYNEQFFGPGTRLTVL.

V is TRBV7-2 and J is TRBJ1-6; D remains unclear. The CDR3 length is 15 residues. Germline V gene lookup returns CDR1 SGHTA and CDR2 FQGNSA. Trimming took off 5 bases at V and 1 base at J, with 9 bases between the two ends. This CDR3 is CASSVLGSYNSPLHF. CDR3 nucleotide sequence: TGTGCCAGCAGCGTACTTGGTTCCTATAATTCACCCCTCCACTTT. The full variable domain, with the rest looked up from reference TRBV7-2 and TRBJ1-6, is GAGVSQSPSNKVTEKGKDVELRCDPISGHTALYWYRQSLGQGLEFLIYFQGNSAPDKSGLPSDRFSAERTGGSVSTLTIQRTQQEDSAVYLCASSVLGSYNSPLHFGNGTRLTVT.

The chain has TRBV7-9 and TRBJ1-1; TRBD1 matches at 8 bases. Germline assignment: CDR1 SEHNR and CDR2 FQNEAQ (reference sequence). Unmatched junction bases numbered 4, after V lost 2 bases and J lost 5 bases. The CDR3 is made up of 14 amino acids. The CDR3 DNA follows: TGTGCCAGCAGCTTAACCACAGGGGGTACTGAAGCTTTCTTT. Its protein product is CASSLTTGGTEAFF.

The chain carries TRBV7-2 and TRBJ2-5; 15 bases align to TRBD2. J lost 5 bases, V lost 5 bases, and 3 bases had no gene match. This CDR3 contains 15 residues. From germline, CDR1 is SGHTA and CDR2 FQGNSA. CDR3 loop: CASSKGLAGGETQYF. CDR3 sequence (DNA): TGTGCCAGCAGCAAAGGACTAGCGGGGGGGGAGACCCAGTACTTC.

The V and J genes are TRBV27 and TRBJ1-2; D may be TRBD1 (6 bases). CDR3 length: 14 residues. Per germline, CDR1 MNHEY and CDR2 SMNVEV (reference sequence). V was pared by 5 bases and J by 8 bases, with 18 bases between. The CDR3 DNA reads as TGTGCCAGCAGTGCAACGAACAGGGTTGGCGGCTACACCTTC. Translating gives CASSATNRVGGYTF.

The chain is built from TRBV6-6 and TRBJ1-6; D perhaps matches TRBD1 (5 bases). Per germline, CDR1 MNHNY and CDR2 SVGAGI (reference sequence). The germline V and J ends were trimmed by 0 bases and 8 bases, with 14 bases remaining between them. This CDR3 region has 16 residues. The CDR3 sequence is CASSYSAGTGDSPLHF. The DNA for the CDR3 is TGTGCCAGCAGTTACTCTGCGGGGACGGGGGATTCACCCCTCCACTTT.

The chain carries TRBV27 and TRBJ2-5, with TRBD2 matching over 10 bases. CDR1 is MNHEY, CDR2 SMNVEV, per germline (reference sequence). V gave up 3 bases and J gave up 5 bases; unmatched junction bases: 15. This CDR3 spans 18 amino acids. The CDR3 region is CASSFELAGRLFWETQYF. As DNA, the CDR3 is TGTGCCAGCAGTTTTGAACTAGCGGGACGTCTATTCTGGGAGACCCAGTACTTC.

This sequence joins TRBV5-6 and TRBJ1-5; D remains unclear. V dropped 1 base and J dropped 4 bases, with 6 bases sitting between them. The germline CDR1 and CDR2 sequences are SGHDT and YYEEEE. CDR3 length: 13 residues. The CDR3 nucleotides are TGTGCCAGCAGCTTGTACAGAAATCAGCCCCAGCATTTT. Translation gives CASSLYRNQPQHF.

This clone was found a few times. The chain carries TRBV7-3 and TRBJ1-6, with TRBD1 matching over 9 bases. Germline V gene data show CDR1 as SGHTA and CDR2 as FQGTGA. The CDR3 spans 17 residues. Unmatched junction bases numbered 9, after V lost 5 bases and J lost 4 bases. CDR3 loop: CASSRINRGLYNSPLHF. CDR3 in DNA: TGTGCCAGCAGCCGGATAAACAGGGGGCTTTATAATTCACCCCTCCACTTT.

J is TRBJ1-4 and V is TRBV5-1; weak D call: TRBD1 (6 bases). Germline values: CDR1 SGHRS, CDR2 YFSETQ. This CDR3 region has 15 residues. V lost 0 bases to trimming and J lost 8 bases, with 14 bases between them. The CDR3 bases are TGCGCCAGCAGCTTGGGGTCTGGGCAGGGGGAAAAACTGTTTTTT. This sequence encodes CASSLGSGQGEKLFF.

J is TRBJ1-2 and V is TRBV6-1; D not certain. Germline CDR1 and CDR2: MNHNS and SASEGT. The CDR3 runs to 16 residues. Deletions cut 1 base from V and 1 base from J, with 13 bases between. Here the CDR3 reads CASSEVMTGYNYGYTF. The CDR3, as DNA: TGTGCCAGCAGTGAAGTAATGACGGGATATAACTATGGCTACACCTTC.

The chain combines TRBV5-4 with TRBJ2-7; D remains unclear. The CDR3 is 11 amino acids. V was shortened by 4 bases and J by 4 bases, with 6 bases between the two germline ends. The germline CDR1 and CDR2 sequences are SGHNT and YYREEE (reference sequence). CDR3 nucleotides: TGTGCCAGCAGCAACATGTACGAGCAGTACTTC. This encodes CASSNMYEQYF.

The V call is TRBV10-3, the J call TRBJ2-1; 11 bases match TRBD2. With 0 bases clipped from V and 4 bases from J, the junction kept 8 bases outside the gene matches. Germline assignment: CDR1 ENHRY and CDR2 SYGVKD. The CDR3 has 18 residues. The CDR3 region has the DNA TGTGCCATCAGTGAGTCGGGGGTAGCGGGGGGGCCTTACAATGAGCAGTTCTTC. Its translation is CAISESGVAGGPYNEQFF.

The rearrangement links TRBV7-2 to TRBJ1-2, with 8 bases that match TRBD1. The CDR3 spans 13 residues. The germline V gene has CDR1 SGHTA and CDR2 FQGNSA. The V gene end was trimmed by 5 bases and the J gene end by 4 bases; junction bases not matched to a gene: 3. The CDR3 spells CASSQGQGYGYTF. CDR3 nucleotide sequence: TGTGCCAGCAGCCAAGGACAGGGCTATGGCTACACCTTC.